This record covers a single T cell receptor beta chain. Its matching antigen is unknown. This record comes from a study of cytomegalovirus exposure and HLA in healthy donors. Overall study findings and caveats: V segments that were indistinguishable, TRBV6-2 and TRBV6-3 among them, were omitted from analysis.

This CDR3 contains 16 residues. V lost 5 bases and J lost 4; bases outside the gene matches: 9. The germline V gene encodes CDR1 LNHDA and CDR2 SQIVND (reference sequence). This PCR relied on a set of 60 Vbeta primers and 13 Jbeta primers. In the authors' workflow: An analysis that came later counted tens of millions of unique TCR beta chains, approximately 11 million shared. Sequencing used immunoSEQ multiplex PCR; TCRdb keeps in-frame clones, though not all of them. V and J calls and clone size are as listed in that table; D and trimming were resolved from the DNA. The sample carries 150,000 to 250,000 clones, 70% to 90% recorded once.

The specimen sequenced was PBMCs. The chain recombines TRBV19 with TRBJ2-7; 12 nucleotides align to TRBD2. This receptor was obtained from a woman aged 45-59 years in good health and CMV-seronegative. Here the CDR3 reads CASSRLLAGGGYEQYF. The DNA of the CDR3 is TGTGCCAGTAGTCGCTTACTAGCGGGAGGCGGATACGAGCAGTACTTC.